This TCR beta chain was sequenced during a study of blood T cells in healthy people across ages. The donors, healthy Caucasians from Russia, were aged roughly 6 to 95. CDR3 length: 14 amino acids. Germline CDR1 and CDR2: DFQATT and SNEGSKA (reference sequence). The V end lost 6 bases, the J end lost 4 bases, and 16 bases lay between the germline ends. A second about 7 to 11 cycle PCR used barcoded and J-beta primers. TCRdb reanalysed the 5' RACE reads using MiXCR and keeps one entry per CDR3 protein. The sample yields around 1.1 million distinct CDR3 sequences, 35% to 40% seen once. This clonotype has ten or more counts.

The V and J genes are TRBV20-1 and TRBJ2-1; tentatively, D is TRBD2 (5 bases). Sequencing used blood. The origin of this receptor is a man aged 18 to 30 in good health. DNA of the CDR3: TGCAGTGCCCGGGGAGTAGCGCGATACAATGAGCAGTTCTTC. Protein: CSARGVARYNEQFF.